Listed here are 9 T cell receptor beta chains from one sample, sequenced in a study of T cell repertoires in cytomegalovirus infection. Their specific antigens are unknown. In TCRdb, the reads were re-called with MiXCR into one record per CDR3 protein. Found here are roughly 920,000 distinct CDR3 sequences, around 32% of them singletons; the top ten hold about 14%. The input for sequencing was cultured CD8+ T cells from PBMCs, taken from culture after CMV antigen stimulation. All receptors come from a human donor in good health (CMV status not recorded). Some clones in this sample may be carry-over from other donors' samples.

The table lists this clonotype with a few counts. This chain uses TRBV6-1 with TRBJ1-2; possibly TRBD1 for D (6 bases). Trimming took 7 bases from V and 1 from J, leaving 19 bases between them. The CDR3 is 16 residues long. Germline V gene lookup returns CDR1 MNHNS and CDR2 SASEGT. CDR3 residues: CASIEGVRRLNYGYTF. The CDR3, as DNA: TGTGCCAGCATCGAGGGGGTCAGGCGTCTTAACTATGGCTACACCTTC.

The chain is built from TRBV11-1 and TRBJ2-1; D might be TRBD2 (7 bases). Germline CDR1 is SGHAT and CDR2 is FQDESV (reference sequence). V was trimmed by 5 bases and J by 5 bases, leaving 13 bases between them. The CDR3 has 14 amino acids. CDR3 sequence (DNA): TGTGCCAGCAGCACTGGGGGGGGGCACAATGAGCAGTTCTTC. It translates to CASSTGGGHNEQFF. Full variable domain (missing parts from reference TRBV11-1 and TRBJ2-1): EAEVAQSPRYKITEKSQAVAFWCDPISGHATLYWYRQILGQGPELLVQFQDESVVDDSQLPKDRFSAERLKGVDSTLKIQPAELGDSAMYLCASSTGGGHNEQFFGPGTRLTVL.

This clonotype was detected a few times. V gene TRBV20-1 combines with J gene TRBJ1-2; no reliable D call. Trimming shortened V by 1 base and J by 0 bases, and 12 bases separated the two germline ends. The CDR3 is made up of 15 amino acids. Germline V gene lookup returns CDR1 DFQATT and CDR2 SNEGSKA (reference sequence). CDR3 region: CSARGGGSANYGYTF. The CDR3 DNA reads TGCAGTGCTAGAGGTGGCGGGAGCGCTAACTATGGCTACACCTTC.

The chain is built from TRBV12-3 or TRBV12-4 and TRBJ1-1, with a possible D match to TRBD1 (6 bases). Between the trimmed V and J ends, which lost 0 bases and 3 bases, there was a span of 11 bases. The CDR3 covers 15 residues. The CDR3 coding sequence is TGTGCCAGCAGTTTAGCTCCCCGGGGGCACACTGAAGCTTTCTTT. This encodes CASSLAPRGHTEAFF.

The gene calls are TRBV6-2 or TRBV6-3 and TRBJ1-2; no clear D gene. This CDR3 is built from 16 residues. Germline CDR1 MNHEY, CDR2 SVGEGT. V lost 7 bases and J 1 base, leaving 19 bases between the germline ends. The CDR3 nucleotides read TGTGCCAGCATCGACGAGAACTGGTCGAGTAACTATGGCTACACCTTC. It yields the protein CASIDENWSSNYGYTF.

V and J are TRBV9 and TRBJ2-2, with 9 bases fitting TRBD2. The CDR3 loop spans 17 amino acids. Unmatched junction bases numbered 7, after V lost 0 bases and J lost 4 bases. Germline V CDR1 and CDR2: SGDLS, YYNGEE. The CDR3 loop is CASSVGWAGGTTGELFF. The CDR3 nucleotides are TGTGCCAGCAGCGTAGGGTGGGCGGGGGGGACCACCGGGGAGCTGTTTTTT.

This clonotype has just a few counts. The chain employs TRBV6-1 and TRBJ2-3, with D unresolved. V dropped 3 bases and J dropped 7 bases, with 8 bases sitting between them. This CDR3 spans 12 amino acids. Germline CDR1 and CDR2: MNHNS and SASEGT. The CDR3 loop is CASSDDSYTQYF. The DNA of the CDR3 is TGTGCCAGCAGTGACGACTCTTATACGCAGTATTTT.

The genes are TRBV14 and TRBJ2-5; D gene unclear. Looked up from germline, CDR1 is SGHDN and CDR2 is FVKESK. Trimming cost V 2 bases and J 0 bases, with 13 bases left between them. There are 16 residues in the CDR3. This CDR3 reads CASSQSHLKYQETQYF. The CDR3 DNA reads TGTGCCAGCAGCCAATCTCACTTAAAGTACCAAGAGACCCAGTACTTC.

This clonotype showed up just a few times. This chain joins TRBV6-1 and TRBJ2-3, with D tentatively TRBD1 (6 bases). The CDR3 consists of 13 residues. Germline V gives CDR1 MNHNS, CDR2 SASEGT. The ends were cut back, 9 bases at V and 2 bases at J, with 12 bases in the middle. CDR3 bases: TGTGCCAGTAATCAGGGGCTCACAGATACGCAGTATTTT. Translation: CASNQGLTDTQYF.